A selection of T cell receptor beta chains follows, all from one sample in a study of cytomegalovirus exposure and HLA in healthy donors. The method was immunoSEQ multiplex PCR; TCRdb's version includes in-frame clones alone and lacks a portion of them. The sample lists about 68,000 clones, approximately 80% occurring once. The sequencing sample was made of PBMCs. These receptors were taken from a human donor in good health. Both conserved end residues are part of each CDR3. A D gene is named only where the DNA matches it firmly. Where a row states a size, it is once, few, many or the class of an expanded clone; other rows omit it.

TRBJ2-3 | . | . | TRBV18 | TGTGCCAGCTCACCACCTGGGGGCCGCACAGATACGCAGTATTTT | CASSPPGGRTDTQYF
TRBJ2-1 | once | TRBD2 | TRBV6-5 | TGTGCCAGCAGTCTGGATTCGCGGGGGTTTGGTGAGCAGTTCTTC | CASSLDSRGFGEQFF
TRBJ2-1 | few | . | TRBV11-2 | TGTGCCAGCAGCTTGGGCAGGGGTCAGAGCTCCTACAATGAGCAGTTCTTC | CASSLGRGQSSYNEQFF
TRBJ2-2 | . | . | TRBV2 | TGTGCCAGGGGGGACAAGGCTTATACTGGGGAGCTGTTTTTT | CARGDKAYTGELFF
TRBJ1-5 | . | . | TRBV5-4 | TGTGCCAGCAGCCCCGGGATGGGAGACAATCAGCCCCAGCATTTT | CASSPGMGDNQPQHF
TRBJ1-2 | . | . | TRBV2 | TGTGCCAGCAGTGAAGCCTCCGCGGGGGGCTACACCTTC | CASSEASAGGYTF
TRBJ1-5 | . | . | TRBV18 | TGTGCCAGCTCACCGCGGTATGGCAATCAGCCCCAGCACTTT | CASSPRYGNQPQHF
TRBJ1-2 | . | TRBD1 | TRBV5-1 | TGCGCCAGCAGCTTGGCGTCTCAGGGGGTTAGTGGCTACACCTTC | CASSLASQGVSGYTF
TRBJ2-7 | . | TRBD1 | TRBV5-1 | TGCGCCAGCAGCCCCGGACAGGGACAGCCCTACGAGCAGTACTTC | CASSPGQGQPYEQYF
TRBJ2-7 | . | TRBD1 | TRBV5-1 | TGCGCCAGCAGCCCCCGGGGACAGGGGGCGTGGGAGCAGTACTTC | CASSPRGQGAWEQYF
TRBJ2-4 | . | . | TRBV6-5 | TGTGCCAGCAGGAAAAACATCATGGACATTCAGTACTTC | CASRKNIMDIQYF
TRBJ2-7 | . | . | TRBV27 | TGTGCCAGCAGTTGGAGGTCCTCCTACGAGCAGTACTTC | CASSWRSSYEQYF
TRBJ2-1 | . | . | TRBV5-1 | TGCGCCAGCAGCCCGCTGAGCCATGAGCAGTTCTTC | CASSPLSHEQFF
TRBJ2-2 | once | TRBD2 | TRBV7-8 | TGTGCCAGCAGCACGACTAGCGGGAACACCGGGGAGCTGTTTTTT | CASSTTSGNTGELFF
TRBJ2-1 | . | TRBD2 | TRBV7-2 | TGTGCCAGCAGCCTTATCGGACTAGCGGGGGAGCAGTTCTTC | CASSLIGLAGEQFF
TRBJ2-2 | . | . | TRBV2 | TGTGCCAGCAGTGTGAAGACTCCCAGAACCGGGGAGCTGTTTTTT | CASSVKTPRTGELFF
TRBJ2-7 | once | . | TRBV28 | TGTGCCAGCAGTTTAGGTGTTAGCGCGTACGAGCAGTACTTC | CASSLGVSAYEQYF
TRBJ1-5 | . | . | TRBV6-1 | TGTGCCAGCAGTGAGGCTCCCCCTGCAGGGTTGATCAATCAGCCCCAGCATTTT | CASSEAPPAGLINQPQHF
TRBJ2-1 | . | TRBD2 | TRBV11-2 | TGTGCCAGCAGCTTAGCGGGGGGATACTACAATGAGCAGTTCTTC | CASSLAGGYYNEQFF
TRBJ1-1 | . | TRBD1 | TRBV10-3 | TGTGCCATCAGTGACGACGACAGGGGCGACACTGAAGCTTTCTTT | CAISDDDRGDTEAFF
TRBJ2-4 | . | . | TRBV9 | TGTGCCAGCAGCAAGGACAGTAGGAAAAACATTCAGTACTTC | CASSKDSRKNIQYF
TRBJ2-7 | . | . | TRBV7-8 | TGTGCCAGCAGCCCGGAGTCCTACGAGCAGTACTTC | CASSPESYEQYF
TRBJ2-1 | . | TRBD1 | TRBV29-1 | TGCAGCGCCGGGACAGGGGGAGATGAGCAGTTCTTC | CSAGTGGDEQFF
TRBJ2-2 | . | . | TRBV2 | TGTGCCAGCAGTGTAGGCGGGTCCTCCACCGGGGAGCTGTTTTTT | CASSVGGSSTGELFF
TRBJ1-6 | once | TRBD1 | TRBV2 | TGTGCCAGCAGCGCCGGGACAGGGGCGACGAGGGGTTCACCCCTCCACTTT | CASSAGTGATRGSPLHF
TRBJ1-1 | . | . | TRBV18 | TGTGCCAGCTCACCACCGGGCCCGTCGGGGACTGAAGCTTTCTTT | CASSPPGPSGTEAFF
TRBJ1-3 | . | . | TRBV28 | TGTGCCAGCAGCCGAGGGATCTCTGGAAACACCATATATTTT | CASSRGISGNTIYF
TRBJ1-2 | . | . | TRBV5-1 | TGCGCCAGCAGCTCGGGTCCTGGGAACTATGGCTACACCTTC | CASSSGPGNYGYTF
TRBJ2-3 | . | . | TRBV15 | TGTGCCACCAAGGAGGCTTCGGCGGATACGCAGTATTTT | CATKEASADTQYF
TRBJ1-1 | few | . | TRBV28 | TGTGCCAGCACTAATTACGGGACACTGAACACTGAAGCTTTCTTT | CASTNYGTLNTEAFF
TRBJ1-5 | . | TRBD1 | TRBV23-1 | TGCGCCAGCAAAGACAGGGGGCCCCCCTCGCCCCAGCATTTT | CASKDRGPPSPQHF
TRBJ2-5 | . | . | TRBV7-2 | TGTGCCAGCAGACCCAGGACAGGCGGGATAGAGACCCAGTACTTC | CASRPRTGGIETQYF
TRBJ1-1 | . | TRBD1 | TRBV6-6 | TGTGCCAGCAGTACGACAGGGGGCTTGAACACTGAAGCTTTCTTT | CASSTTGGLNTEAFF
TRBJ1-1 | . | . | TRBV5-6 | TGTGCCAGCAGCTTGGGGCCAGGCACTGAAGCTTTCTTT | CASSLGPGTEAFF
TRBJ1-1 | . | . | TRBV5-6 | TGTGCCAGCAGCTTAGTCAGGGTGGGCACTGAAGCTTTCTTT | CASSLVRVGTEAFF
TRBJ2-3 | . | TRBD2 | TRBV5-1 | TGCGCCAGCAGCTTGACACGCGGGGGGGCGTCAGATACGCAGTATTTT | CASSLTRGGASDTQYF
TRBJ1-1 | . | TRBD1 | TRBV7-8 | TGTGCCAGCAGCTTAGGCAGGGGGCTGGTGAACACTGAAGCTTTCTTT | CASSLGRGLVNTEAFF
TRBJ1-6 | . | . | TRBV7-2 | TGTGCCAGCAGCGTACAGCCTGTGAATTCACCCCTCCACTTT | CASSVQPVNSPLHF
TRBJ2-1 | . | . | TRBV2 | TGTGCCAGCAGTGCCTGGACACAGAGCTCCTACAATGAGCAGTTCTTC | CASSAWTQSSYNEQFF
TRBJ1-2 | once | . | TRBV5-1 | TGCGCCAGCAGCTCATTGGGCCGTAACTATGGCTACACCTTC | CASSSLGRNYGYTF
TRBJ2-1 | . | TRBD1 | TRBV19 | TGTGCCAGTAGTATAGATCGTACAGGGGTTAGCTACAATGAGCAGTTCTTC | CASSIDRTGVSYNEQFF
TRBJ2-5 | . | . | TRBV9 | TGTGCCAGCAGCGTAGAGGGGTACCAAGAGACCCAGTACTTC | CASSVEGYQETQYF
TRBJ1-2 | . | . | TRBV30 | TGTGCCTGGGAAGAAAGCAACTATGGCTACACCTTC | CAWEESNYGYTF
TRBJ2-1 | . | . | TRBV18 | TGTGCCAGCTCACCACTGTCGGGTCCTTACAATGAGCAGTTCTTC | CASSPLSGPYNEQFF